These 20 T cell receptor beta chains share one sample of origin, sequenced in a study of shared clonotypes between healthy human individuals. Generated by immunoSEQ multiplex PCR, the TCRdb table keeps only in-frame clones and is missing some. This table holds fewer than 2.5 million clones, 90% to 95% found once. The sequencing sample was made of naive CD4+ T cells from PBMCs. The subset: CD45RA+ positively selected. The receptors were gathered from a man aged 18 to 29 in good health. Some clones in this sample may be carry-over from other donors' samples.

The chain has TRBV7-8 and TRBJ1-3; no clear D. The CDR3 is 15 residues long. Trimming took off 2 bases at V and 2 bases at J, with 10 bases between the two ends. Germline values: CDR1 SGHVS, CDR2 FQNEAQ. This CDR3 reads CASSLMGPTGNTIYF. The CDR3 bases are TGTGCCAGCAGCTTAATGGGTCCCACTGGAAACACCATATATTTT.

The chain couples TRBV25-1 to TRBJ2-2, with D hard to call. The CDR3 contains 14 residues. The germline V gene encodes CDR1 MGHDK and CDR2 SYGVNS. The ends were cut back, 5 bases at V and 5 bases at J, with 12 bases in the middle. The CDR3 loop reads CASSRSDRTGELFF. The CDR3 DNA reads TGTGCCAGCAGTCGATCGGATCGTACCGGGGAGCTGTTTTTT.

The V and J genes are TRBV25-1 and TRBJ2-1, with D tentatively TRBD1 (6 bases). V was pared by 3 bases and J by 5 bases, with 14 bases between. Germline CDR1 is MGHDK and CDR2 is SYGVNS. This CDR3 is built from 15 residues. DNA of the CDR3: TGTGCCAGCAGTGACCGGACAGTGACCAACAATGAGCAGTTCTTC. Amino acids: CASSDRTVTNNEQFF.

The V call is TRBV6-1, the J call TRBJ2-5; maybe TRBD2 (5 bases). V gave up 6 bases and J gave up 7 bases, with 18 bases separating them. This CDR3 contains 14 residues. Germline V lookup: CDR1 MNHNS, CDR2 SASEGT. CDR3 coding DNA: TGTGCCAGCAGGGAGACATTGGGAGCTTGGACCCAGTACTTC. It specifies CASRETLGAWTQYF.

Turning to this clone: At the DNA level, this CDR3 is encoded by other sequences in the same sample as well. The V and J genes are TRBV28 and TRBJ1-1, with 8 bases identical to TRBD1. Germline-derived CDR1 and CDR2 are MDHEN and SYDVKM. This CDR3 contains 14 residues. With 2 bases clipped from V and 4 bases from J, the junction kept 3 bases outside the gene matches. CDR3 nucleotides: TGTGCCAGCAGTTTAACAGGGGGGGTCACTGAAGCTTTCTTT. Translating gives CASSLTGGVTEAFF.

This clone was seen just once. The chain is built from TRBV10-3 and TRBJ2-7, with D unclear. Trimming stripped 0 bases from V and 5 bases from J, with 8 bases between. Germline loops: CDR1 ENHRY, CDR2 SYGVKD. The CDR3 runs to 13 residues. The CDR3 reads CAISESVADEQYF. CDR3 nucleotides: TGTGCCATCAGTGAGTCGGTAGCCGACGAGCAGTACTTC.

J is TRBJ2-3 and V is TRBV11-2; maybe TRBD2 (8 bases). This CDR3 comprises 16 residues. The germline gives CDR1 SGHAT, CDR2 FQNNGV. Deletions cut 4 bases from V and 3 bases from J, with 17 bases between. The DNA of the CDR3 is TGTGCCAGCAGCTCGTCGGGGGGGACAGCTACAGATACGCAGTATTTT. The encoded protein is CASSSSGGTATDTQYF.

The chain combines TRBV5-5 with TRBJ2-1; TRBD2 agrees at 12 bases. Germline CDR1 is SGHKS and CDR2 is YYEKEE (reference sequence). The CDR3 is 16 amino acids. V was pared by 3 bases and J by 8 bases, with 9 bases of the junction left unmatched. The CDR3: CASSSRLAGEADEQFF. In DNA form, the CDR3 reads TGTGCCAGCAGCTCCCGACTAGCGGGAGAAGCGGATGAGCAGTTCTTC.

With regard to this clone: The identical CDR3 is also encoded by other nucleotide sequences in the sample. In DNA, the CDR3 is TGTGCCAGCAGCCCTCGGACGGCCTCCTACGAGCAGTACTTC. Protein product: CASSPRTASYEQYF. V and J are TRBV9 and TRBJ2-7; D gene unclear. The CDR3 covers 14 residues. The germline V gene encodes CDR1 SGDLS and CDR2 YYNGEE. The V end lost 4 bases, the J end lost 0 bases, and 11 bases lay between the germline ends.

The chain links TRBV19 to TRBJ1-1; D call uncertain. Trimming stripped 5 bases from V and 8 bases from J, with 15 bases between. Germline loops: CDR1 LNHDA, CDR2 SQIVND (reference sequence). CDR3 size: 13 residues. Here the CDR3 reads CASSPRSGREAFF. In DNA, the CDR3 is TGTGCCAGTAGTCCCCGCTCGGGGAGAGAAGCTTTCTTT.

This chain joins TRBV18 and TRBJ1-4; TRBD1 matches 7 bases. Germline CDR1 and CDR2: KGHSH and LQKENI. The CDR3 is made up of 16 amino acids. J was trimmed by 4 bases and V by 6 bases; bases with no gene match: 11. The DNA for the CDR3 is TGTGCCAGCTCTTCGGGACAGACCTTAGTTAATGAAAAACTGTTTTTT. Translation: CASSSGQTLVNEKLFF.

The chain links TRBV7-9 to TRBJ2-4; TRBD1 aligns across 12 bases. The germline V gene encodes CDR1 SEHNR and CDR2 FQNEAQ (reference sequence). V shed 0 bases, J shed 10 bases, and the junction held 10 bases outside the gene matches. CDR3 length: 17 residues. The CDR3 sequence is CASSLARDRGPQGIQYF. The CDR3 region has the DNA TGTGCCAGCAGCTTAGCCAGGGACAGGGGGCCCCAAGGGATTCAGTACTTC.

This clone was recorded once. This chain uses TRBV5-4 with TRBJ2-4; TRBD2 matches at 7 bases. Unmatched junction bases numbered 9, after V lost 7 bases and J lost 2 bases. Germline CDR1 and CDR2: SGHNT and YYREEE (reference sequence). This CDR3 has 15 residues. The CDR3 sequence is CASSGGWDPKNIQYF. The CDR3 DNA reads as TGTGCCAGCTCGGGAGGATGGGATCCCAAAAACATTCAGTACTTC.

Comments on this clone: This specimen includes other DNA sequences encoding the same CDR3. Written as DNA, the CDR3 is TGCAGCGTGGGGTGGGGCGGGAGCACAGATACGCAGTATTTT. Residues: CSVGWGGSTDTQYF. The V and J genes are TRBV29-1 and TRBJ2-3; D may correspond to TRBD1 or TRBD2 (5 bases each). This CDR3 spans 14 amino acids. Trimming cost V 6 bases and J 0 bases, with 13 bases left between them. Germline assignment: CDR1 SQVTM and CDR2 ANQGSEA.

This clone came up a few times. The same CDR3 arises from other DNA sequences in this sample as well. The CDR3 protein is CASSDYEQYF. The CDR3 DNA sequence: TGTGCCAGCAGTGATTACGAGCAGTACTTC. This chain joins TRBV6-1 and TRBJ2-7; D gene ambiguous. CDR1 is MNHNS and CDR2 is SASEGT in the germline V gene. The CDR3 runs 10 residues. The V and J ends lost 3 bases and 4 bases respectively, with 1 base between them.

The chain links TRBV2 to TRBJ2-2; D may be TRBD1 (6 bases). Trimming stripped 5 bases from V and 5 bases from J, with 15 bases between. Per germline, CDR1 SNHLY and CDR2 FYNNEI. CDR3 size: 15 residues. CDR3 region: CASSPLGAGTGELFF. The CDR3 DNA is TGTGCCAGCAGTCCCCTGGGGGCCGGTACCGGGGAGCTGTTTTTT.

The chain employs TRBV7-2 and TRBJ2-5; 13 positions agree with TRBD2. Germline V lookup: CDR1 SGHTA, CDR2 FQGNSA. The V segment lost 5 bases and the J segment 7 bases; nucleotides outside the gene matches: 10. The CDR3 contains 16 residues. The DNA for the CDR3 is TGTGCCAGCAGCCCATCCGGGACTAGCGGGGTAGGGACCCAGTACTTC. Translated: CASSPSGTSGVGTQYF. Full variable domain (outside the CDR3, taken from reference TRBV7-2 and TRBJ2-5): GAGVSQSPSNKVTEKGKDVELRCDPISGHTALYWYRQSLGQGLEFLIYFQGNSAPDKSGLPSDRFSAERTGGSVSTLTIQRTQQEDSAVYLCASSPSGTSGVGTQYFGPGTRLLVL.

Only one count was recorded for this clone. Other DNA sequences in the same sample also yield this CDR3. V usage is TRBV5-1 and J usage is TRBJ2-2, with 10 bases aligning to TRBD2. V gave up 0 bases and J gave up 5 bases; unmatched junction bases: 4. The CDR3 is 16 residues long. CDR1 and CDR2 (germline): SGHRS, YFSETQ. DNA for the CDR3: TGCGCCAGCAGCTTGGCGCCAGCGGGAGGGACCGGGGAGCTGTTTTTT. Translation: CASSLAPAGGTGELFF. Variable domain in full (rest from reference TRBV5-1 and TRBJ2-2): KAGVTQTPRYLIKTRGQQVTLSCSPISGHRSVSWYQQTPGQGLQFLFEYFSETQRNKGNFPGRFSGRQFSNSRSEMNVSTLELGDSALYLCASSLAPAGGTGELFFGEGSRLTVL.

The chain employs TRBV10-2 and TRBJ1-1; TRBD1 agrees at 9 bases. Germline assignment: CDR1 WSHSY and CDR2 SAAADI. Trimming cost V 0 bases and J 1 base; bases outside gene matches: 6. CDR3 length equals 17 residues. CDR3 DNA: TGCGCCAGCAGTGAGTCGCGGGGACAGGGAGGGAACACTGAAGCTTTCTTT. This codes for CASSESRGQGGNTEAFF.

J is TRBJ1-1 and V is TRBV10-3; possibly TRBD1 for D (6 bases). Deletions cut 7 bases from V and 2 bases from J, with 11 bases between. This CDR3 comprises 13 residues. In germline, CDR1 is ENHRY, CDR2 SYGVKD. The DNA of the CDR3 is TGTGCCATCATGATGGACAGTAACACTGAAGCTTTCTTT. Translated, it gives CAIMMDSNTEAFF.